The 23 T cell receptor beta chains below all came from one sample that was sequenced in a study of shared clonotypes between healthy human individuals. The method was immunoSEQ multiplex PCR; TCRdb's version includes in-frame clones alone and lacks a portion of them. Found here are around 1.5 million clones, around 98% of them singletons; the top ten hold 0.4% to 0.55%. The sample was naive CD4+ T cells sorted from blood. Sample subset: CD45RA+ positively selected. The receptors were gathered from a man aged 25-45 years in good health.

The chain recombines TRBV20-1 with TRBJ2-1; TRBD2 is a possible D gene (5 bases). V dropped 6 bases and J dropped 8 bases, with 11 bases sitting between them. The CDR3 is 11 residues long. Germline lookup yields CDR1 DFQATT and CDR2 SNEGSKA (reference sequence). The CDR3 DNA follows: TGCAGTGCCGGGAAATACGATGAGCAGTTCTTC. This sequence encodes CSAGKYDEQFF.

The rearrangement joins TRBV7-9 to TRBJ2-7; 9 positions agree with TRBD1. The CDR3 has 16 residues. Germline V gene data show CDR1 as SEHNR and CDR2 as FQNEAQ (reference sequence). J lost 7 bases, V lost 1 base, and 11 bases had no gene match. In nucleotides, the CDR3 is TGTGCCAGCAGCTTAGAGTCTGGGACAGGGACTGGTGAGCAGTACTTC. Amino acids: CASSLESGTGTGEQYF. Using reference TRBV7-9 and TRBJ2-7 for the parts outside the CDR3, the full variable domain is DTGVSQNPRHKITKRGQNVTFRCDPISEHNRLYWYRQTLGQGPEFLTYFQNEAQLEKSRLLSDRFSAERPKGSFSTLEIQRTEQGDSAMYLCASSLESGTGTGEQYFGPGTRLTVT.

The chain is built from TRBV6-5 and TRBJ1-1; tentative D call: TRBD1 (5 bases). Germline CDR1 and CDR2: MNHEY and SVGAGI. The V end was cut by 2 bases, the J end by 0 bases, with 10 bases between. The CDR3 is made up of 15 amino acids. The CDR3 loop is CASSYTTVMNTEAFF. In DNA form, the CDR3 reads TGTGCCAGCAGTTACACGACAGTAATGAACACTGAAGCTTTCTTT.

This clone has just one count. The chain joins TRBV27 to TRBJ1-1, with TRBD1 as a possible D gene (5 bases). The germline gives CDR1 MNHEY, CDR2 SMNVEV (reference sequence). V lost 7 bases and J lost 7, with 19 bases in between. The length of the CDR3 is 14 residues. This CDR3 reads CASTKRGGDGEAFF. CDR3 DNA sequence: TGTGCCAGCACCAAAAGGGGAGGGGACGGTGAAGCTTTCTTT.

The V gene is TRBV29-1, the J gene TRBJ2-7; 10 positions match TRBD1. Germline CDR1 is SQVTM and CDR2 is ANQGSEA. The CDR3 loop spans 14 amino acids. J was trimmed by 3 bases and V by 6 bases; bases with no gene match: 8. The CDR3 sequence: CSVRDRGLHYEQYF. As DNA, the CDR3 is TGCAGCGTCCGGGACAGGGGACTACACTACGAGCAGTACTTC.

V and J are TRBV9 and TRBJ2-1; 8 bases agree with TRBD2. From germline, CDR1 is SGDLS and CDR2 YYNGEE. Trimming removed 1 base from V and 5 bases from J; junction bases left unmatched: 17. CDR3 length equals 19 residues. CDR3 region: CASSVMAQRENRLDNEQFF. CDR3 sequence (DNA): TGTGCCAGCAGCGTAATGGCTCAGCGGGAGAATCGCCTTGACAATGAGCAGTTCTTC.

The chain employs TRBV28 and TRBJ1-4; the D is unclear. The CDR3 length is 16 residues. Trimming took off 2 bases at V and 0 bases at J, with 10 bases between the two ends. Germline lookup yields CDR1 MDHEN and CDR2 SYDVKM. Here the CDR3 reads CASSLLGRTTNEKLFF. The CDR3, as DNA: TGTGCCAGCAGTTTACTGGGTAGGACAACTAATGAAAAACTGTTTTTT.

With regard to this clone: Other DNA sequences in this specimen translate into the identical CDR3. This chain connects TRBV5-1 to TRBJ2-1; D gene ambiguous. CDR3 length: 14 residues. Trimming took 0 bases from V and 4 from J, leaving 8 bases between them. Germline V gene sequence: CDR1 SGHRS, CDR2 YFSETQ. The CDR3 coding sequence is TGCGCCAGCAGCTTGGAGGGCGGATACAATGAGCAGTTCTTC. The encoded protein is CASSLEGGYNEQFF.

The chain is built from TRBV5-1 and TRBJ1-4; TRBD1 matches 8 bases. After removal of 4 bases from V and 8 bases from J, the junction contained 7 bases not matched to a gene. This CDR3 region has 14 residues. Germline V gives CDR1 SGHRS, CDR2 YFSETQ. The CDR3 reads CASSRDRPGEKLFF. The CDR3 bases are TGCGCCAGCAGCCGGGACAGGCCGGGGGAAAAACTGTTTTTT.

CDR3 amino acids: CASSHQPRDGPMNTEAFF. As DNA, the CDR3 is TGTGCCAGCTCGCATCAACCTCGGGACGGCCCCATGAACACTGAAGCTTTCTTT. The V and J genes are TRBV18 and TRBJ1-1; D might be TRBD1 (5 bases). Germline CDR1 is KGHSH and CDR2 is LQKENI. Trimming took off 6 bases at V and 0 bases at J, with 23 bases between the two ends. This CDR3 comprises 18 residues.

This clone has more than one count but fewer than ten. Other nucleotide sequences in the sample specify the same CDR3. V and J are TRBV29-1 and TRBJ2-1, with D hard to call. Trimming left V 4 bases short and J 5 bases short, with 3 bases between. Germline values: CDR1 SQVTM, CDR2 ANQGSEA. CDR3 length equals 10 residues. This CDR3 reads CSVANNEQFF. CDR3 nucleotides: TGCAGCGTTGCGAACAATGAGCAGTTCTTC.

V usage is TRBV2 and J usage is TRBJ2-5; TRBD2 agrees at 8 bases. V dropped 8 bases and J dropped 5; count of bases not matched to a gene: 13. The germline CDR1 and CDR2 sequences are SNHLY and FYNNEI. The CDR3 is 15 residues long. CDR3 nucleotide sequence: TGTGCCAGCGCGGGTCATGTAAGCGGGAGTGAGACCCAGTACTTC. Translated, it gives CASAGHVSGSETQYF.

V gene TRBV7-7 combines with J gene TRBJ2-1; 7 nucleotides agree with TRBD1. This CDR3 has 12 residues. Trimming took 5 bases from V and 15 from J; bases not matched to a gene: 10. Germline CDR1 is SSHAT and CDR2 is FNYEAQ (reference sequence). Here the CDR3 DNA reads TGTGCCAGCAGCCCCCGACAGGGCCGTTTGTTCTTC. Encoded protein: CASSPRQGRLFF.

The chain uses TRBV7-2 and TRBJ2-7; perhaps TRBD1 as D (6 bases). The CDR3 totals 15 residues. V was pared by 3 bases and J by 1 base, with 13 bases between. The V gene's germline CDR1 is SGHTA and CDR2 FQGNSA. The DNA for the CDR3 is TGTGCCAGCAGCTTGGGTCAGGGGAAGTCCTACGAGCAGTACTTC. This encodes CASSLGQGKSYEQYF.

In this sample, this clone turned up once. The V gene is TRBV5-1, the J gene TRBJ2-2; D is perhaps TRBD2 (5 bases). V dropped 2 bases and J dropped 4 bases, with 6 bases sitting between them. The CDR3 totals 13 residues. Germline lookup yields CDR1 SGHRS and CDR2 YFSETQ. The CDR3 spells CASSFRGTGELFF. CDR3 nucleotide sequence: TGCGCCAGCAGCTTCCGGGGCACCGGGGAGCTGTTTTTT.

This chain links TRBV28 with TRBJ2-7; D gene ambiguous. This CDR3 comprises 11 residues. Germline values: CDR1 MDHEN, CDR2 SYDVKM. The V end was cut by 8 bases, the J end by 8 bases, with 13 bases between. The CDR3 DNA is TGTGCCAGCTTATCCCCGCCTAAGCAGTACTTC. Protein: CASLSPPKQYF.

The chain has TRBV6-4 and TRBJ2-1, with a weak D call TRBD2 (6 bases). The ends were cut back, 8 bases at V and 2 bases at J, with 16 bases in the middle. Germline assignment: CDR1 MRHNA and CDR2 SNTAGT. This CDR3 spans 15 amino acids. The CDR3 spells CASSRGGATYNEQFF. In nucleotides, the CDR3 is TGTGCCAGCTCAAGGGGCGGGGCTACCTACAATGAGCAGTTCTTC.

The J gene is TRBJ1-2, the V gene TRBV28, with TRBD1 matching over 7 bases. Germline lookup yields CDR1 MDHEN and CDR2 SYDVKM. The CDR3 is 13 residues long. Trimming cost V 7 bases and J 6 bases; bases outside gene matches: 8. CDR3 DNA sequence: TGTGCCAGCACCGCCCGACAGGGTGATGGCTACACCTTC. It is translated as CASTARQGDGYTF.

The V call is TRBV20-1, the J call TRBJ1-1; maybe TRBD1 (5 bases). The CDR3 totals 11 residues. Germline lookup yields CDR1 DFQATT and CDR2 SNEGSKA (reference sequence). Between the trimmed V and J ends, which lost 1 base and 10 bases, there was a span of 10 bases. The CDR3 DNA is TGCAGTGCTAGAGGGACGGGGGTAGCTTTCTTT. It specifies CSARGTGVAFF.

This clone is a singleton in its sample. The chain links TRBV7-9 to TRBJ2-6; D remains ambiguous. V lost 5 bases and J lost 4, with 9 bases in between. The CDR3 extends over 14 amino acids. Germline V gene sequence: CDR1 SEHNR, CDR2 FQNEAQ (reference sequence). The CDR3 region is CASSPRAGANVLTF. In nucleotides, the CDR3 is TGTGCCAGCAGCCCGAGAGCCGGGGCCAACGTCCTGACTTTC.

The chain recombines TRBV15 with TRBJ2-3; D possibly corresponds to TRBD2 (6 bases). The CDR3 length is 15 residues. Germline V gene sequence: CDR1 LNHNV, CDR2 YYDKDF (reference sequence). Trimming stripped 3 bases from V and 5 bases from J, with 15 bases between. The CDR3 reads CATSRGLPGLDTQYF. CDR3 sequence (DNA): TGTGCCACCAGCAGGGGTCTTCCGGGACTAGATACGCAGTATTTT.

The chain's CDR3 is CASSPRTGGVNTEAFF. The CDR3 DNA reads as TGTGCCAGCAGCCCCCGGACAGGGGGCGTGAACACTGAAGCTTTCTTT. This rearrangement joins TRBV4-2 to TRBJ1-1; TRBD1 matches at 11 bases. The CDR3 length is 16 residues. From germline, CDR1 is LGHNA and CDR2 YNFKEQ. Trimming cost V 4 bases and J 0 bases; bases outside gene matches: 4.

The V and J genes are TRBV7-2 and TRBJ2-7; D may correspond to TRBD1 or TRBD2 (5 bases each). The CDR3 extends over 13 amino acids. V lost 1 base to trimming and J lost 5 bases, with 9 bases between them. In germline, CDR1 is SGHTA, CDR2 FQGNSA. The CDR3, as DNA: TGTGCCAGCAGCTTAGTGATGGGGGACGAGCAGTACTTC. Translated, it gives CASSLVMGDEQYF.